This T cell receptor beta chain originates from a study of cytomegalovirus exposure and HLA in healthy donors. Concerning this clone: The antigen remains undetermined.

A multiplex PCR was run with 60 Vbeta primers and 13 Jbeta primers. Profiled with immunoSEQ multiplex PCR; TCRdb holds only in-frame clones, not every one. The sample shows 100,000 to 120,000 clones, 75% to 85% of them seen only once. Study-wide results and caveats: Reported performance of the classifier showed diagnosis of cytomegalovirus status with high specificity and sensitivity. In a later analysis, common viral pathogens appeared linked to several of the most significant clusters. A later analysis linked a missense variant in DCLRE1C to the trimming of TCR beta V and J genes. Some V segments, including TRBV6-2 and TRBV6-3, were excluded as indistinguishable.

The junction had 9 bases not matched to a gene; V was cut back by 4 bases and J by 4 bases. This CDR3 contains 15 residues. Germline V CDR1 and CDR2: MNHEY, SVGAGI. Sequencing input: PBMCs. The J gene is TRBJ1-2, the V gene TRBV6-5; 7 bases are shared with TRBD1. This TCR came from a man younger than 45 in good health and CMV-seronegative. Here the CDR3 reads CASSFRQGLGYGYTF. CDR3 DNA: TGTGCCAGCAGTTTTCGACAGGGTTTGGGCTATGGCTACACCTTC.